This T cell receptor beta chain was recovered during a study of blood T cells in healthy people across ages. Study observations and caveats: Long-lived and aged donors differed, with more naive CD4+ cells and higher diversity in the long-lived. Diversity figures derived from one million T cells were judged to underestimate the true value.

With a J-beta primer mix and a sample-barcoded 5' primer, a second PCR ran about 7 to 11 cycles. Every single cDNA molecule received a tag from a template-switch adaptor with 12 random nucleotides. TCRdb redid the calling of the 5' RACE reads with MiXCR, one entry per CDR3 protein. The top ten clones hold 15% to 20% of a sample with 650,000 to 1,000,000 distinct CDR3 sequences, around 50% of them seen once. This CDR3 region has 16 residues. Germline V lookup: CDR1 MDHEN, CDR2 SYDVKM. Deletions cut 5 bases from V and 4 bases from J, with 18 bases between. With regard to this clonotype: Its antigen is still unknown.

The sequence was collected from a man older than 75 in good health. The V gene is TRBV28, the J gene TRBJ1-5; possibly TRBD1 for D (6 bases). Sequencing was done on a sample of blood. The CDR3 spells CASSPLDRAWNQPQHF. CDR3 in DNA: TGTGCCAGCAGTCCTCTGGACAGAGCGTGGAATCAGCCCCAGCATTTT.